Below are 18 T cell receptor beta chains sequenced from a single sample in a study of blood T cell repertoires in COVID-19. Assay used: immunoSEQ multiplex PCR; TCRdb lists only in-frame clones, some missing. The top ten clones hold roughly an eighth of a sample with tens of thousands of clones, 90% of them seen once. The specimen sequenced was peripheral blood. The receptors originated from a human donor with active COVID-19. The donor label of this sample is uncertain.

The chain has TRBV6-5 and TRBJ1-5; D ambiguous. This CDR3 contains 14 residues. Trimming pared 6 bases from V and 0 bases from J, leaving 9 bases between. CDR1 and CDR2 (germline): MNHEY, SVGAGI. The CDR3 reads CASSPTDSNQPQHF. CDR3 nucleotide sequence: TGTGCCAGCAGCCCCACAGATAGCAATCAGCCCCAGCATTTT.

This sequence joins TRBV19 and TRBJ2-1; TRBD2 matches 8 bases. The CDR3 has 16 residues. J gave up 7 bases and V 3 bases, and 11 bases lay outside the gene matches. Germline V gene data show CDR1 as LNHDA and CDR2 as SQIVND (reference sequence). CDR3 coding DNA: TGTGCCAGTAGTATTTTCAGCGGGAGCTCGTGGAATGAGCAGTTCTTC. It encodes CASSIFSGSSWNEQFF.

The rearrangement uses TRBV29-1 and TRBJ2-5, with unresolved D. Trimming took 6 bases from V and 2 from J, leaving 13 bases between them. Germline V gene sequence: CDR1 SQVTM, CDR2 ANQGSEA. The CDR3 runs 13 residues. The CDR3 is CSVNNFGQETQYF. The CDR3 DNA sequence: TGCAGCGTGAATAATTTCGGGCAAGAGACCCAGTACTTC. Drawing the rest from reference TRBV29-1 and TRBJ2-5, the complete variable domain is SAVISQKPSRDICQRGTSLTIQCQVDSQVTMMFWYRQQPGQSLTLIATANQGSEATYESGFVIDKFPISRPNLTFSTLTVSNMSPEDSSIYLCSVNNFGQETQYFGPGTRLLVL.

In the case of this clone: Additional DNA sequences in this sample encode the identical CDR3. The CDR3, as DNA: TGTGCCAGCAGCCCCTTAAGCGGGTACGAGCAGTACGTC. Its protein product is CASSPLSGYEQYV. V is TRBV6-5 and J is TRBJ2-7; TRBD2 is a possible D gene (6 bases). Germline V gene lookup returns CDR1 MNHEY and CDR2 SVGAGI. This CDR3 is built from 13 residues. The V end lost 6 bases, the J end lost 4 bases, and 13 bases lay between the germline ends.

In DNA, the CDR3 is TGCAGCGTGAGACAGGACCTCCACGGGGAGCTGTTTTTT. Residues: CSVRQDLHGELFF. The chain carries TRBV29-1 and TRBJ2-2; D is possibly TRBD1 (6 bases). Germline V lookup: CDR1 SQVTM, CDR2 ANQGSEA. The CDR3 contains 13 residues. Trimming took off 6 bases at V and 7 bases at J, with 15 bases between the two ends.

In DNA, the CDR3 is TGTGCCAGCAGCTTGTCGGACAGGCGGCTGATGGATACGCAGTATTTT. This encodes CASSLSDRRLMDTQYF. The chain joins TRBV5-4 to TRBJ2-3; 7 bases are a match to TRBD1. Germline V CDR1 and CDR2: SGHNT, YYREEE (reference sequence). The V gene end was trimmed by 1 base and the J gene end by 6 bases; junction bases not matched to a gene: 11. The CDR3 runs 16 residues.

The CDR3 DNA sequence: TGTGCCAGCAGTGCCGCCGGGACAGCCGAGCAGTACTTC. This sequence encodes CASSAAGTAEQYF. The gene calls are TRBV25-1 and TRBJ2-7, with 7 bases lining up with TRBD1. The CDR3 covers 13 residues. Germline V gives CDR1 MGHDK, CDR2 SYGVNS. Trimming cost V 4 bases and J 6 bases; bases outside gene matches: 6.

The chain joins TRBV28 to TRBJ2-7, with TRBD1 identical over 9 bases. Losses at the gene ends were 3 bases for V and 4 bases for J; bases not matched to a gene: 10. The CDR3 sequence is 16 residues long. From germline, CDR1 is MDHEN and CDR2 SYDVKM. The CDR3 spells CASSFEGRQGEYEQYF. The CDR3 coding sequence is TGTGCCAGCAGTTTTGAGGGGAGACAGGGGGAATACGAGCAGTACTTC.

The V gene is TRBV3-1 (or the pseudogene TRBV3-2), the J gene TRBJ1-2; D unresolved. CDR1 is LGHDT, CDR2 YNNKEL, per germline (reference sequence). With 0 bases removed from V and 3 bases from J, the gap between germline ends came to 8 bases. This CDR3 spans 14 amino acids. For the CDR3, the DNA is TGTGCCAGCAGCCAAGAGAGCAGGCACTATGGCTACACCTTC. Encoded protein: CASSQESRHYGYTF.

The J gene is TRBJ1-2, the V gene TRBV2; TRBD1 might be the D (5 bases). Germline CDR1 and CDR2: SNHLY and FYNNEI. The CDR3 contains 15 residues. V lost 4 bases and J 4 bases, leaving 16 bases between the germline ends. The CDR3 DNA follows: TGTGCCAGCAGTGCGGCACAGAATAGGGGCTATGGCTACACCTTC. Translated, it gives CASSAAQNRGYGYTF.

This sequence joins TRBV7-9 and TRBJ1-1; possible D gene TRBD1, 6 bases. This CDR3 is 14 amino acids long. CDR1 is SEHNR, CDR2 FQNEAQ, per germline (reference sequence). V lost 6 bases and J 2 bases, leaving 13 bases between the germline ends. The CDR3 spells CASRFGQTNTEAFF. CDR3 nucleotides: TGTGCCAGCAGATTCGGACAGACTAACACTGAAGCTTTCTTT.

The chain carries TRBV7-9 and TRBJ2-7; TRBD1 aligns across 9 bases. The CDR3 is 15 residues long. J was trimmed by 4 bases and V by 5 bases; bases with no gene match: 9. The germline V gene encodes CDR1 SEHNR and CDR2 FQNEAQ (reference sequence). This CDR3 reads CASSGRGQGLYEQYF. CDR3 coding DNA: TGTGCCAGCAGCGGTAGGGGACAGGGACTTTACGAGCAGTACTTC.

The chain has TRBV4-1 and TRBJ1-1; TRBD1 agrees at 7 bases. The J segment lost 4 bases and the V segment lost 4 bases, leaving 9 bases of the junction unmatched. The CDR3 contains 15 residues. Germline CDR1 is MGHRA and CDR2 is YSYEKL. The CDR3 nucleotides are TGCGCCAGCAGCCCTTTCAGGGGGGCGAGCACTGAAGCTTTCTTT. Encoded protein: CASSPFRGASTEAFF.

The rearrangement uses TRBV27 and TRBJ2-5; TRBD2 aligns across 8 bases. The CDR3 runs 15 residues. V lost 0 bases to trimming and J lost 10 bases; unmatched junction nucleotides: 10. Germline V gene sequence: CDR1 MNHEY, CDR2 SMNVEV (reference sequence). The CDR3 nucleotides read TGTGCCAGCAGTTTATCGTCTAGCGGGCTGGGGAGCCAGTACTTC. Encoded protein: CASSLSSSGLGSQYF.

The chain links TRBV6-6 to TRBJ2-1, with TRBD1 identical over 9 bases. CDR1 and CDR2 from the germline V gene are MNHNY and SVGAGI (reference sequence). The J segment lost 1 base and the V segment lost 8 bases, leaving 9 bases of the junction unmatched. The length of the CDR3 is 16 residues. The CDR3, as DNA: TGTGCCAGCTATAATCTACAGGGGGCATCCTACAATGAGCAGTTCTTC. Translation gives CASYNLQGASYNEQFF.

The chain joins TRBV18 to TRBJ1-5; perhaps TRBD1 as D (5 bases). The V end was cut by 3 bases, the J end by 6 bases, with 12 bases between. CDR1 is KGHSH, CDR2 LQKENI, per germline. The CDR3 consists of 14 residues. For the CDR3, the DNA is TGTGCCAGCTCACCTCTAGGGGTAGCTCAGCCCCAGCATTTT. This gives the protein CASSPLGVAQPQHF.

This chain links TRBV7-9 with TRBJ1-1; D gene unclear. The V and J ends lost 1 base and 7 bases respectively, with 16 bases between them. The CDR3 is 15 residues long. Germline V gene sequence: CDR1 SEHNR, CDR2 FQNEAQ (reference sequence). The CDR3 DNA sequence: TGTGCCAGCAGCTTAGAGCGCAGCATTGGCGGTGAAGCTTTCTTT. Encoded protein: CASSLERSIGGEAFF.

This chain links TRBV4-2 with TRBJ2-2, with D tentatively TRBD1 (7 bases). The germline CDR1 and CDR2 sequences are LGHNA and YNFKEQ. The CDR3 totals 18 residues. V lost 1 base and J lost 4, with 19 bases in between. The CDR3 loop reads CASSQGDQGGPGTGELFF. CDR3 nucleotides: TGTGCCAGCAGCCAAGGCGACCAGGGGGGCCCAGGCACCGGGGAGCTGTTTTTT.